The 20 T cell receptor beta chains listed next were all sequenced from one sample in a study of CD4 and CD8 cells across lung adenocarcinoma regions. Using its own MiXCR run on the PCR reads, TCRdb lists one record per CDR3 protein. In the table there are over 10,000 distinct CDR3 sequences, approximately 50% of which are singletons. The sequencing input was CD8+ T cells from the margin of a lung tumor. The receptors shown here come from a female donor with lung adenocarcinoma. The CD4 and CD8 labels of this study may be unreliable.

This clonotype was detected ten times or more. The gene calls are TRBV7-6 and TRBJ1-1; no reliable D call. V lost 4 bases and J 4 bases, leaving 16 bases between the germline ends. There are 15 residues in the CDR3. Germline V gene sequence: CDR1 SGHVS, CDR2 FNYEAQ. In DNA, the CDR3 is TGTGCCAGCAGCTCCGTTGGCGCGGGGATCACTGAAGCTTTCTTT. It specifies CASSSVGAGITEAFF.

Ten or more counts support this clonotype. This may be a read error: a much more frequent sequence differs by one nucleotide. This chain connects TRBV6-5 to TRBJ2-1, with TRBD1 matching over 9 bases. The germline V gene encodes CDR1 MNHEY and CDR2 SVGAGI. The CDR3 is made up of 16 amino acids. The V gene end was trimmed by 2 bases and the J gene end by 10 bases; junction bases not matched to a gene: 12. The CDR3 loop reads CASSYRGGTGLYEQFF. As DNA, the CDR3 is TGTGCCAGCAGTTACCGGGGAGGGACAGGGCTCTACGAGCAGTTCTTC.

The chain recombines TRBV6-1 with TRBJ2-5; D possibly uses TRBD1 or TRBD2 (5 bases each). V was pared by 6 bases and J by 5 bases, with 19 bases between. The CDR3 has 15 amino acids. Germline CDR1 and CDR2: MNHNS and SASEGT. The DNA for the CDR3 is TGTGCCAGCAGCCCACAGCGTGGGGACCCGGAGACCCAGTACTTC. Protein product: CASSPQRGDPETQYF.

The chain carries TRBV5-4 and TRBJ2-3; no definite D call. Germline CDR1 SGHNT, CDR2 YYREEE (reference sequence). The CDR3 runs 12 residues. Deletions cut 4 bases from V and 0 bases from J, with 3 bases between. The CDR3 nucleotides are TGTGCCAGCAGCCGAAGCACAGATACGCAGTATTTT. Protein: CASSRSTDTQYF.

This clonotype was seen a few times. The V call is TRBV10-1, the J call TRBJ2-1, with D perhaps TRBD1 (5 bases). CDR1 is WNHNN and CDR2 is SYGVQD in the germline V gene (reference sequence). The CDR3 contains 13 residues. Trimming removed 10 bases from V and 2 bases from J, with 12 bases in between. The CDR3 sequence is CATSVGPYNEQFF. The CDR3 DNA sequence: TGCGCCACCAGCGTGGGGCCCTACAATGAGCAGTTCTTC.

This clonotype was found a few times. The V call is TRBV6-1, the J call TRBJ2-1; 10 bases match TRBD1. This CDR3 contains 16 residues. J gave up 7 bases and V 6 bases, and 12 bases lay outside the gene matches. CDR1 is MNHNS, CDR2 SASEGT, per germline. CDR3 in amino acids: CASRSPIRDRGNEQFF. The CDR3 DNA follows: TGTGCCAGCAGGTCACCGATCCGGGACAGGGGTAATGAGCAGTTCTTC.

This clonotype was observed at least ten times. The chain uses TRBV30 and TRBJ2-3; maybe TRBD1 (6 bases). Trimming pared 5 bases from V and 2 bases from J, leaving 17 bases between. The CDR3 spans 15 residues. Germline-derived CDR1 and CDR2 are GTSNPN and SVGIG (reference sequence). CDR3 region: CAWVGAGLFTDTQYF. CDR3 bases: TGTGCCTGGGTGGGGGCAGGACTCTTCACAGATACGCAGTATTTT.

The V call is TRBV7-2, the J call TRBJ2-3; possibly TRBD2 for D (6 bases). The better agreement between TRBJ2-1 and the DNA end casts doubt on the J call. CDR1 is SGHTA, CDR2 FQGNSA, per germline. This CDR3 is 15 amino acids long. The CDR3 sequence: CASSLDGGAYNEQFF. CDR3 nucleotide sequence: TGTGCCAGCAGCTTAGATGGCGGGGCCTACAATGAGCAGTTCTTC.

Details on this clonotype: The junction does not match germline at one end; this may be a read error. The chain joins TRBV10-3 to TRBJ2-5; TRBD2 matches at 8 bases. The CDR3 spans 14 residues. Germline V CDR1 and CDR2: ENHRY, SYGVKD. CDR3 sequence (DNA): TGTGGCGGGAGGCGGGGCTGGGGCCGGGAGACGCAGTACTTC. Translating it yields CGGRRGWGRETQYF.

CDR3 sequence reads: CASSPGPLGTGELFF. The CDR3 DNA follows: TGTGCCAGCAGCCCGGGACCGCTGGGGACCGGGGAGCTGTTTTTT. The chain joins TRBV7-6 to TRBJ2-2; D could derive from TRBD1 or TRBD2 (5 bases each). The CDR3 covers 15 residues. V lost 5 bases to trimming and J lost 5 bases, with 15 bases between them. The germline V gene has CDR1 SGHVS and CDR2 FNYEAQ.

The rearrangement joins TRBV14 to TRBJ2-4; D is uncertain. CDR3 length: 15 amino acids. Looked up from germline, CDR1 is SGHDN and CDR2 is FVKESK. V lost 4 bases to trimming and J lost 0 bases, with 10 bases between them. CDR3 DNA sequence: TGTGCCAGCAGCCCCCTCGGGCAAGCCAAAAACATTCAGTACTTC. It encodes CASSPLGQAKNIQYF. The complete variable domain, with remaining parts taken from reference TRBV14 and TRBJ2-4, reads EAGVTQFPSHSVIEKGQTVTLRCDPISGHDNLYWYRRVMGKEIKFLLHFVKESKQDESGMPNNRFLAERTGGTYSTLKVQPAELEDSGVYFCASSPLGQAKNIQYFGAGTRLSVL.

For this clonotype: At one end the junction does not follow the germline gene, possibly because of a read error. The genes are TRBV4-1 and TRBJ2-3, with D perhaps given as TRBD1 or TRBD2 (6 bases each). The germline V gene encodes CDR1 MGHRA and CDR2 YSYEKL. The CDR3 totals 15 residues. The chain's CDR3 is CGRGQGGRGTETQYF. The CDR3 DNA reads TGCGGCAGGGGCCAAGGGGGGCGAGGCACAGAGACGCAGTATTTT.

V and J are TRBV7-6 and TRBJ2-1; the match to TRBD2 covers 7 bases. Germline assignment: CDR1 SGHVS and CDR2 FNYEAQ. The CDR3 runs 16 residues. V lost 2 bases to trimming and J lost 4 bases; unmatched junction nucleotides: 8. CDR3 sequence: CASSLSGASGYNEQFF. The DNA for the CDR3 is TGTGCCAGCAGCTTATCTGGGGCTAGCGGATACAATGAGCAGTTCTTC.

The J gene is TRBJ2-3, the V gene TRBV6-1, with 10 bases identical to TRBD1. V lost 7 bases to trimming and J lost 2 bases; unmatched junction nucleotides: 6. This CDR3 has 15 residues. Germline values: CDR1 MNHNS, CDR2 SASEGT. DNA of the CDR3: TGTGCCAGCACGCAGACAGGGGGCTCCACAGATACGCAGTATTTT. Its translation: CASTQTGGSTDTQYF.

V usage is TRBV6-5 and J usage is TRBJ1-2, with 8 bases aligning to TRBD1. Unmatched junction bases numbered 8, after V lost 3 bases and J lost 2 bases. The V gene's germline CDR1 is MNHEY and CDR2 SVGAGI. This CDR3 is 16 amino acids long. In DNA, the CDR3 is TGTGCCAGCAGTTATCACAGGGGGGGTGGGAACTATGGCTACACCTTC. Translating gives CASSYHRGGGNYGYTF.

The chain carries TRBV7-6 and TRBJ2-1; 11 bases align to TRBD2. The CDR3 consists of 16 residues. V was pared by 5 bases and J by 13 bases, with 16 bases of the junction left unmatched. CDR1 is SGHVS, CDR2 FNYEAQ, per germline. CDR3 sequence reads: CASSLSGTSGQETQFF. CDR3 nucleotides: TGTGCCAGCAGCCTCTCCGGGACTAGCGGCCAAGAGACCCAGTTCTTC.

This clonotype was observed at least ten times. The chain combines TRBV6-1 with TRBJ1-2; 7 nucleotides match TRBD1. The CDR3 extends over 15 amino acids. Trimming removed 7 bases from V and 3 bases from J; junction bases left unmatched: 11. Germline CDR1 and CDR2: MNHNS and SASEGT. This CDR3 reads CASKFAQGVYYGYTF. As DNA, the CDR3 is TGTGCCAGCAAATTTGCTCAGGGGGTATACTATGGCTACACCTTC.

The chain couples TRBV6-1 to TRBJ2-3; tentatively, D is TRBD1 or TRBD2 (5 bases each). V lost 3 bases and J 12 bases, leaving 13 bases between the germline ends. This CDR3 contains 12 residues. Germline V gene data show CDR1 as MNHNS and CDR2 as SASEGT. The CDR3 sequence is CASSEQGDIQYF. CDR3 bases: TGTGCCAGCAGTGAGCAGGGAGATATTCAGTATTTT.

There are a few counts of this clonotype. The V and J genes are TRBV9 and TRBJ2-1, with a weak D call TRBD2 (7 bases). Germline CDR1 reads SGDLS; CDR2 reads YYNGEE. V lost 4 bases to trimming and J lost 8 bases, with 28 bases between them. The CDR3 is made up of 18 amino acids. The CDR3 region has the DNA TGTGCCAGCAGCCCAGAACCGGGGGACTACTGGGGGGCGGATGAGCAGTTCTTC. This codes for CASSPEPGDYWGADEQFF. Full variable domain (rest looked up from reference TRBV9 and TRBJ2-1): DSGVTQTPKHLITATGQRVTLRCSPRSGDLSVYWYQQSLDQGLQFLIQYYNGEERAKGNILERFSAQQFPDLHSELNLSSLELGDSALYFCASSPEPGDYWGADEQFFGPGTRLTVL.

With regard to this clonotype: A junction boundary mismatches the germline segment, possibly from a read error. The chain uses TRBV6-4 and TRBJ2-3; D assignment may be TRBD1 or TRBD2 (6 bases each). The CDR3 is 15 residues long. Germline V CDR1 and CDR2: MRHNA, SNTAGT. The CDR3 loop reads CAAGDGGRGADTQYF. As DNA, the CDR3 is TGTGCCGCGGGTGACGGGGGCCGGGGCGCAGATACGCAGTACTTT.